These 22 T cell receptor beta chains originate from one sample sequenced in a study of resident and recirculating memory T cells in vitiligo. The table came from immunoSEQ multiplex PCR; TCRdb's copy has only in-frame clones and leaves some out. The data contain around 70,000 clones, approximately 93% of them singletons. Sequenced material: blood. Receptors originate from a male donor with vitiligo.

The chain carries TRBV28 and TRBJ2-5; 9 bases agree with TRBD1. CDR3 length: 16 amino acids. CDR1 MDHEN and CDR2 SYDVKM come from the germline V gene. With V trimmed by 5 bases and J by 4 bases, 11 bases remained unmatched. CDR3: CASSTPTPGQGETQYF. The CDR3 region has the DNA TGTGCCAGCAGTACCCCCACGCCGGGACAGGGAGAGACCCAGTACTTC. Supplemented by reference TRBV28 and TRBJ2-5, the full variable domain reads DVKVTQSSRYLVKRTGEKVFLECVQDMDHENMFWYRQDPGLGLRLIYFSYDVKMKEKGDIPEGYSVSREKKERFSLILESASTNQTSMYLCASSTPTPGQGETQYFGPGTRLLVL.

The V gene is TRBV4-1, the J gene TRBJ1-2; no clear D gene. Trimming stripped 0 bases from V and 10 bases from J, with 9 bases between. This CDR3 has 12 residues. The germline V gene encodes CDR1 MGHRA and CDR2 YSYEKL. The CDR3 DNA sequence: TGCGCCAGCAGCCAAGAAGTCGGTTTCTACACCTTC. Amino acid sequence: CASSQEVGFYTF.

The CDR3 is CASNRGLTGELFF. DNA of the CDR3: TGTGCCAGCAATAGGGGGTTAACCGGGGAGCTGTTTTTT. The rearrangement links TRBV21-1 to TRBJ2-2; TRBD1 is taken as the D call from the table, unchecked against the DNA. TRBV21-1 is a recognized pseudogene. The CDR3 has 13 residues.

This sequence joins TRBV12-5 and TRBJ1-1; 9 positions match TRBD1. The CDR3 extends over 15 amino acids. Germline V gene sequence: CDR1 LGHNT, CDR2 FRNRAP. Trimming at V came to 3 bases and at J to 7 bases, leaving 9 bases not matched to a gene. CDR3 nucleotides: TGTGCTAGTGGTTTCCTGACAGGGGGTTTATTTGAAGCTTTCTTT. Translating gives CASGFLTGGLFEAFF.

The chain recombines TRBV9 with TRBJ2-7, with 9 bases fitting TRBD2. Per the germline V gene, CDR1 is SGDLS and CDR2 is YYNGEE. V lost 2 bases, J lost 2 bases, and 8 bases stayed unmatched. CDR3 length: 16 amino acids. The chain's CDR3 is CASSVSSGVTAYEQYF. The CDR3 nucleotides read TGTGCCAGCAGCGTGTCTAGCGGGGTGACTGCCTACGAGCAGTACTTC.

The CDR3 spells CASSYLLAGGLKQFF. The CDR3 DNA is TGTGCCAGCAGTTACTTACTAGCGGGGGGGTTGAAGCAGTTCTTC. J is TRBJ2-1 and V is TRBV6-5; the match to TRBD2 covers 13 bases. In germline, CDR1 is MNHEY, CDR2 SVGAGI. This CDR3 spans 15 amino acids. V lost 1 base, J lost 11 bases, and 5 bases stayed unmatched.

This chain connects TRBV28 to TRBJ1-5, with D possibly being TRBD1 (5 bases). With 2 bases removed from V and 2 bases from J, the gap between germline ends came to 7 bases. Germline CDR1 is MDHEN and CDR2 is SYDVKM. The CDR3 runs 14 residues. DNA of the CDR3: TGTGCCAGCAGTTTAATAGGGGGCAATCAGCCCCAGCATTTT. Its protein product is CASSLIGGNQPQHF.

This rearrangement joins TRBV5-8 to TRBJ1-5; D call uncertain. V dropped 2 bases and J dropped 8 bases, with 8 bases sitting between them. Germline loops: CDR1 SGHTS, CDR2 YDEGEE. The CDR3 runs 12 residues. This CDR3 is CASSFSFKPQHF. In nucleotides, the CDR3 is TGTGCCAGCAGCTTCTCCTTTAAGCCCCAGCATTTT.

The rearrangement uses TRBV11-3 and TRBJ2-1, with 11 bases that match TRBD1. The V gene's germline CDR1 is SGHNT and CDR2 YENEEA. Germline trimming cut 1 base from V and 0 bases from J; bases unmatched to any gene: 2. The CDR3 totals 17 residues. Here the CDR3 reads CASSLVGTGGSYNEQFF. The CDR3 DNA reads as TGTGCCAGCAGCTTAGTCGGGACAGGGGGCTCCTACAATGAGCAGTTCTTC.

The chain links TRBV4-3 to TRBJ2-1; 8 nucleotides agree with TRBD1. With 0 bases clipped from V and 2 bases from J, the junction kept 6 bases outside the gene matches. The CDR3 contains 17 residues. Germline values: CDR1 LGHNA, CDR2 YSLEER. The CDR3: CASSQDTQGAPYNEQFF. Written as DNA, the CDR3 is TGCGCCAGCAGCCAAGATACGCAGGGGGCCCCCTACAATGAGCAGTTCTTC.

The rearrangement joins TRBV19 to TRBJ1-5; D may be TRBD1 (5 bases). Germline values: CDR1 LNHDA, CDR2 SQIVND (reference sequence). Trimming took 7 bases from V and 3 from J, leaving 16 bases between them. There are 15 residues in the CDR3. The CDR3 nucleotides read TGTGCCAGTACCACCACCCGGGGGAACAATCAGCCCCAGCATTTT. Amino acids: CASTTTRGNNQPQHF. The complete variable domain, with remaining parts taken from reference TRBV19 and TRBJ1-5, reads DGGITQSPKYLFRKEGQNVTLSCEQNLNHDAMYWYRQDPGQGLRLIYYSQIVNDFQKGDIAEGYSVSREKKESFPLTVTSAQKNPTAFYLCASTTTRGNNQPQHFGDGTRLSIL.

This sequence joins TRBV9 and TRBJ2-1, with 10 bases identical to TRBD1. Looked up from germline, CDR1 is SGDLS and CDR2 is YYNGEE. Losses at the gene ends were 4 bases for V and 4 bases for J; bases not matched to a gene: 14. This CDR3 is 18 amino acids long. The CDR3 DNA is TGTGCCAGCAGCCCACTCCCGGGACAGGGGAGGCCTTACAATGAGCAGTTCTTC. It encodes CASSPLPGQGRPYNEQFF.

The chain joins TRBV11-2 to TRBJ2-5; tentative D call: TRBD2 (7 bases). Trimming took off 0 bases at V and 2 bases at J, with 13 bases between the two ends. Germline V gene sequence: CDR1 SGHAT, CDR2 FQNNGV. This CDR3 comprises 16 residues. DNA of the CDR3: TGTGCCAGCAGCTTAGAGGGGGGGCCGGGGCAAGAGACCCAGTACTTC. Protein: CASSLEGGPGQETQYF.

V and J are TRBV6-5 and TRBJ1-3, with 7 bases fitting TRBD1. V lost 3 bases, J lost 4 bases, and 9 bases stayed unmatched. CDR1 is MNHEY, CDR2 SVGAGI, per germline. The CDR3 extends over 16 amino acids. The CDR3 bases are TGTGCCAGCAGTTATGACAGGGTTAGCCCCGGAAACACCATATATTTT. Translated: CASSYDRVSPGNTIYF.

This sequence joins TRBV11-2 and TRBJ1-5, with TRBD1 identical over 8 bases. The CDR3 extends over 14 amino acids. Unmatched junction bases numbered 1, after V lost 1 base and J lost 5 bases. Looked up from germline, CDR1 is SGHAT and CDR2 is FQNNGV. CDR3 loop: CASSLGTGYQPQHF. In DNA form, the CDR3 reads TGTGCCAGCAGCTTAGGGACAGGGTATCAGCCCCAGCATTTT.

The sample holds one count of this clone. The V call is TRBV11-2, the J call TRBJ2-1; 8 nucleotides match TRBD1. V shed 7 bases and J 8 bases; nucleotides not matched to a gene: 10. CDR1 is SGHAT and CDR2 is FQNNGV in the germline V gene. The CDR3 loop spans 14 amino acids. In DNA form, the CDR3 reads TGTGCCAGCACCGGACAGGGACGAAGGGATGAGCAGTTCTTC. Its protein product is CASTGQGRRDEQFF.

CDR3 nucleotide sequence: TGTGCCAGCAGACCGTCTTCCGGGGAGCAGTACTTC. As protein: CASRPSSGEQYF. The chain combines TRBV6-6 with TRBJ2-7, with D unresolved. V was shortened by 6 bases and J by 7 bases, with 13 bases between the two germline ends. Germline lookup yields CDR1 MNHNY and CDR2 SVGAGI (reference sequence). This CDR3 comprises 12 residues.

The V call is TRBV5-4, the J call TRBJ2-3, with D perhaps TRBD2 (5 bases). The germline CDR1 and CDR2 sequences are SGHNT and YYREEE (reference sequence). CDR3 length equals 15 residues. The V gene lost 0 bases and the J gene lost 2 bases, with 10 bases spanning the gap. This CDR3 reads CASSLDGGFTDTQYF. CDR3 sequence (DNA): TGTGCCAGCAGCTTGGACGGAGGTTTCACAGATACGCAGTATTTT. The full variable domain, rest sourced from reference TRBV5-4 and TRBJ2-3, is ETGVTQSPTHLIKTRGQQVTLRCSSQSGHNTVSWYQQALGQGPQFIFQYYREEENGRGNFPPRFSGLQFPNYSSELNVNALELDDSALYLCASSLDGGFTDTQYFGPGTRLTVL.

The CDR3 sequence: CASRSGEAGVNEQFF. CDR3 coding DNA: TGTGCCAGCAGGTCTGGGGAGGCAGGTGTTAATGAGCAGTTCTTC. This sequence joins TRBV6-6 and TRBJ2-1, with a tentative D call TRBD2 (6 bases). Germline V lookup: CDR1 MNHNY, CDR2 SVGAGI (reference sequence). Deletions cut 6 bases from V and 7 bases from J, with 19 bases between. The CDR3 consists of 15 residues.

This clone was found once. The rearrangement links TRBV5-6 to TRBJ2-4; 8 nucleotides align to TRBD2. Per germline, CDR1 SGHDT and CDR2 YYEEEE. V shed 5 bases and J 2 bases; nucleotides not matched to a gene: 9. CDR3 length: 16 residues. CDR3 region: CASRSWVAGPKNIQYF. CDR3 DNA sequence: TGTGCCAGCAGATCGTGGGTAGCGGGACCCAAAAACATTCAGTACTTC.

V is TRBV4-1 and J is TRBJ1-1; 8 bases line up with TRBD1. The CDR3 has 17 amino acids. V dropped 3 bases and J dropped 0; count of bases not matched to a gene: 9. The germline gives CDR1 MGHRA, CDR2 YSYEKL. This CDR3 reads CASSQVYRGVMNTEAFF. For the CDR3, the DNA is TGCGCCAGCAGCCAGGTCTACAGGGGGGTAATGAACACTGAAGCTTTCTTT.

The table lists this clone with a count of one. V usage is TRBV14 and J usage is TRBJ1-6; 9 bases align to TRBD1. The J segment lost 5 bases and the V segment lost 4 bases, leaving 6 bases of the junction unmatched. The CDR3 covers 16 residues. Germline V gene sequence: CDR1 SGHDN, CDR2 FVKESK. The CDR3 is CASSLRQGGNNSPLHF. The CDR3 nucleotides read TGTGCCAGCAGCCTCCGACAGGGGGGGAATAATTCACCCCTCCACTTT. Complete variable domain (other parts from reference TRBV14 and TRBJ1-6): EAGVTQFPSHSVIEKGQTVTLRCDPISGHDNLYWYRRVMGKEIKFLLHFVKESKQDESGMPNNRFLAERTGGTYSTLKVQPAELEDSGVYFCASSLRQGGNNSPLHFGNGTRLTVT.